The 12 T cell receptor beta chains listed next were all sequenced from one sample in a study of blood T cell repertoires in COVID-19 (dated by TCRdb to 2018 to 2020). Library preparation employed the immunoSEQ multiplex PCR assay. This immuneACCESS table, as held by TCRdb, lists in-frame sequences with V and J called but not all clones. Of the missing ones, under half trace to an unresolved V gene in checked studies; the others have no known cause. The sample contains approximately 340,000 clones, around four fifths of them found a single time. The leading ten clones occupy 3% of the sample. Sequences were obtained from peripheral blood. These receptors came from a man younger than 40 with active or convalescent COVID-19.

The chain has TRBV19 and TRBJ1-2; D unresolved. V shed 0 bases and J shed 4 bases, with 9 bases lying between them. Germline CDR1 reads LNHDA; CDR2 reads SQIVND (reference sequence). This CDR3 region has 14 residues. For the CDR3, the DNA is TGTGCCAGTAGTATAGATTCACAGATCTATGGCTACACCTTC. Translating gives CASSIDSQIYGYTF. Complete variable domain (other parts from reference TRBV19 and TRBJ1-2): DGGITQSPKYLFRKEGQNVTLSCEQNLNHDAMYWYRQDPGQGLRLIYYSQIVNDFQKGDIAEGYSVSREKKESFPLTVTSAQKNPTAFYLCASSIDSQIYGYTFGSGTRLTVV.

This chain links TRBV19 with TRBJ2-3; 12 nucleotides align to TRBD2. Unmatched junction bases numbered 7, after V lost 7 bases and J lost 2 bases. Germline V lookup: CDR1 LNHDA, CDR2 SQIVND (reference sequence). The CDR3 has 16 residues. Written as DNA, the CDR3 is TGTGCCAGTACCGCACTAGCGGGGGGCCTCACAGATACGCAGTATTTT. It yields the protein CASTALAGGLTDTQYF.

The genes are TRBV28 and TRBJ2-2; TRBD2 matches 10 bases. Germline CDR1 reads MDHEN; CDR2 reads SYDVKM. This CDR3 contains 17 residues. The DNA of the CDR3 is TGTGCGTTGCGACAGGGAGGCCTAGCGGGAGCCACCGGGGAGCTGTTTTTT. This sequence encodes CALRQGGLAGATGELFF. Supplemented by reference TRBV28 and TRBJ2-2, the full variable domain reads DVKVTQSSRYLVKRTGEKVFLECVQDMDHENMFWYRQDPGLGLRLIYFSYDVKMKEKGDIPEGYSVSREKKERFSLILESASTNQTSMYLCALRQGGLAGATGELFFGEGSRLTVL.

The V gene is TRBV7-9, the J gene TRBJ2-7; a weak D match, TRBD1 (6 bases). V was cut by 7 bases and J by 0 bases, with 13 bases left in between. The CDR3 runs to 14 residues. Germline V gives CDR1 SEHNR, CDR2 FQNEAQ (reference sequence). The CDR3 nucleotides are TGTGCCAGCAACCAGGGGTTCAGCTCCTACGAGCAGTACTTC. Its translation is CASNQGFSSYEQYF.

This chain joins TRBV2 and TRBJ2-7, with a weak D call TRBD2 (5 bases). In germline, CDR1 is SNHLY, CDR2 FYNNEI. Between the trimmed V and J ends, which lost 7 bases and 0 bases, there was a span of 13 bases. The CDR3 is 14 residues long. CDR3 in amino acids: CASNLRGDSYEQYF. The CDR3 DNA sequence: TGTGCCAGCAATCTTCGGGGAGACTCCTACGAGCAGTACTTC. Drawing the rest from reference TRBV2 and TRBJ2-7, the complete variable domain is EPEVTQTPSHQVTQMGQEVILRCVPISNHLYFYWYRQILGQKVEFLVSFYNNEISEKSEIFDDQFSVERPDGSNFTLKIRSTKLEDSAMYFCASNLRGDSYEQYFGPGTRLTVT.

V usage is TRBV3-1 (or the pseudogene TRBV3-2) and J usage is TRBJ2-5; D may be TRBD2 (6 bases). Germline lookup yields CDR1 LGHDT and CDR2 YNNKEL (reference sequence). CDR3 length: 14 amino acids. The germline V and J ends were trimmed by 3 bases and 2 bases, with 10 bases remaining between them. The CDR3 spells CASSHLAGQETQYF. For the CDR3, the DNA is TGTGCCAGCAGCCATCTCGCGGGACAAGAGACCCAGTACTTC.

This chain uses TRBV9 with TRBJ1-2; 11 bases are a match to TRBD1. Germline V gene data show CDR1 as SGDLS and CDR2 as YYNGEE. The CDR3 has 14 amino acids. V trimming: 3 bases; J trimming: 8 bases; junction bases outside the gene matches: 6. CDR3 loop: CASSAGQGAEGYTF. The CDR3 DNA follows: TGTGCCAGCAGCGCCGGACAGGGGGCGGAGGGCTACACCTTC.

As DNA, the CDR3 is TGTGCCAGCAGCCGCCGCGGCGGTCGGGCTTTCTTT. The encoded protein is CASSRRGGRAFF. The chain links TRBV6-2 or TRBV6-3 to TRBJ1-1; D gene ambiguous. The germline gives CDR1 MNHEY, CDR2 SVGEGT. The CDR3 extends over 12 amino acids. Trimming pared 6 bases from V and 11 bases from J, leaving 16 bases between.

This clone was observed a single time. The rearrangement links TRBV9 to TRBJ2-7; 8 positions agree with TRBD2. This CDR3 spans 15 amino acids. Germline V lookup: CDR1 SGDLS, CDR2 YYNGEE. Trimming cost V 1 base and J 2 bases; bases outside gene matches: 5. This CDR3 is CASSVLAGGTYEQYF. The CDR3 DNA reads as TGTGCCAGCAGCGTACTAGCGGGTGGAACCTACGAGCAGTACTTC.

On this clone: Other DNA sequences within the sample encode an identical CDR3. The chain employs TRBV24-1 and TRBJ2-1; possibly TRBD1 for D (6 bases). The CDR3 has 13 amino acids. CDR1 and CDR2 (germline): KGHDR, SFDVKD. V shed 7 bases and J shed 4 bases, with 10 bases lying between them. CDR3 sequence reads: CATRAGAYNEQFF. In nucleotides, the CDR3 is TGTGCCACCAGGGCAGGGGCGTACAATGAGCAGTTCTTC.

The rearrangement links TRBV29-1 to TRBJ1-2, with a tentative D call TRBD1 (6 bases). V lost 6 bases, J lost 1 base, and 12 bases lay in between. CDR1 SQVTM and CDR2 ANQGSEA come from the germline V gene. The CDR3 length is 13 residues. The chain's CDR3 is CSVQGGGNYGYTF. The CDR3 region has the DNA TGCAGCGTACAGGGAGGGGGTAACTATGGCTACACCTTC.

This sequence joins TRBV29-1 and TRBJ1-5, with D possibly matching TRBD1 (5 bases). Germline loops: CDR1 SQVTM, CDR2 ANQGSEA. V lost 5 bases and J lost 2, with 7 bases in between. The CDR3 spans 12 residues. The CDR3 spells CSVRRGNQPQHF. The CDR3 bases are TGCAGCGTTCGCAGGGGCAATCAGCCCCAGCATTTT. The full variable domain, with the rest looked up from reference TRBV29-1 and TRBJ1-5, is SAVISQKPSRDICQRGTSLTIQCQVDSQVTMMFWYRQQPGQSLTLIATANQGSEATYESGFVIDKFPISRPNLTFSTLTVSNMSPEDSSIYLCSVRRGNQPQHFGDGTRLSIL.